The 23 T cell receptor beta chains below all came from one sample that was sequenced in a study of T cell responses to AZD1222 COVID-19 vaccine. Sequenced by immunoSEQ multiplex PCR; TCRdb stores in-frame clones only, minus some. In the table there are more than 100,000 clones, over 75% of which are singletons. Sequencing was performed on peripheral blood, taken on day 0 of AZD1222 vaccination. The receptors shown here come from an adult in good health.

The chain links TRBV11-3 to TRBJ1-6, with a possible D match to TRBD1 (5 bases). Looked up from germline, CDR1 is SGHNT and CDR2 is YENEEA. The CDR3 consists of 15 residues. Trimming stripped 6 bases from V and 7 bases from J, with 16 bases between. The CDR3 spells CASRPLTGRNSPLHF. Here the CDR3 DNA reads TGTGCCAGCAGGCCCCTCACGGGGCGAAATTCACCCCTCCACTTT.

This chain links TRBV11-3 with TRBJ2-3; D is unresolved. Germline V gene sequence: CDR1 SGHNT, CDR2 YENEEA. The ends were cut back, 3 bases at V and 4 bases at J, with 8 bases in the middle. The CDR3 totals 13 residues. The CDR3 sequence: CASSFRAPDTQYF. Here the CDR3 DNA reads TGTGCCAGCAGCTTTAGGGCCCCAGATACGCAGTATTTT.

The CDR3 bases are TGTGCTAGTGGTTGGACCAGCGGGAATGAGCAGTTCTTC. This translates into CASGWTSGNEQFF. V gene TRBV12-5 combines with J gene TRBJ2-1; TRBD2 is a possible D gene (6 bases). From germline, CDR1 is LGHNT and CDR2 FRNRAP. There are 13 residues in the CDR3. V lost 4 bases and J 7 bases, leaving 11 bases between the germline ends.

This clone showed up just once. The genes are TRBV7-2 and TRBJ2-3; D remains ambiguous. V was cut by 3 bases and J by 0 bases, with 1 base left in between. The CDR3 loop spans 12 amino acids. Germline lookup yields CDR1 SGHTA and CDR2 FQGNSA. Here the CDR3 reads CASSFSTDTQYF. As DNA, the CDR3 is TGTGCCAGCAGCTTTAGCACAGATACGCAGTATTTT.

The rearrangement joins TRBV19 to TRBJ2-1; TRBD2 matches at 9 bases. Per germline, CDR1 LNHDA and CDR2 SQIVND (reference sequence). The CDR3 has 17 residues. V shed 1 base, J shed 4 bases, and the junction held 8 bases outside the gene matches. Here the CDR3 reads CASSIGGLALAYNEQFF. Written as DNA, the CDR3 is TGTGCCAGTAGTATAGGAGGACTAGCGCTCGCTTACAATGAGCAGTTCTTC.

The rearrangement links TRBV2 to TRBJ2-7; TRBD2 is a possible D gene (6 bases). V lost 6 bases to trimming and J lost 6 bases, with 21 bases between them. The CDR3 is made up of 15 amino acids. CDR1 and CDR2 from the germline V gene are SNHLY and FYNNEI. In nucleotides, the CDR3 is TGTGCCAGCAGCCCGGAAGGAGGGACGCACACCGAGCAGTACTTC. Amino acids: CASSPEGGTHTEQYF. Supplemented by reference TRBV2 and TRBJ2-7, the full variable domain reads EPEVTQTPSHQVTQMGQEVILRCVPISNHLYFYWYRQILGQKVEFLVSFYNNEISEKSEIFDDQFSVERPDGSNFTLKIRSTKLEDSAMYFCASSPEGGTHTEQYFGPGTRLTVT.

The gene calls are TRBV7-9 and TRBJ1-1; D is undetermined. The CDR3 runs 14 residues. CDR1 and CDR2 (germline): SEHNR, FQNEAQ (reference sequence). The germline V and J ends were trimmed by 5 bases and 0 bases, with 10 bases remaining between them. CDR3 sequence reads: CASSLRVMNTEAFF. CDR3 DNA sequence: TGTGCCAGCAGCCTACGGGTCATGAACACTGAAGCTTTCTTT.

The chain couples TRBV3-1 (or the pseudogene TRBV3-2) to TRBJ2-1; TRBD1 matches at 9 bases. This CDR3 spans 15 amino acids. V dropped 0 bases and J dropped 3; count of bases not matched to a gene: 0. Germline values: CDR1 LGHDT, CDR2 YNNKEL (reference sequence). The CDR3 nucleotides read TGTGCCAGCAGCCAAGAGGGACAGGGCTACAATGAGCAGTTCTTC. This translates into CASSQEGQGYNEQFF.

The genes are TRBV28 and TRBJ1-3, with 7 bases identical to TRBD1. From germline, CDR1 is MDHEN and CDR2 SYDVKM. CDR3 size: 15 residues. Trimming cost V 8 bases and J 1 base; bases outside gene matches: 8. The CDR3 DNA sequence: TGTGCCAGCTTGACAGGGATCCCTTCTGGAAACACCATATATTTT. It yields the protein CASLTGIPSGNTIYF.

The chain has TRBV6-5 and TRBJ1-1; D is undetermined. Germline loops: CDR1 MNHEY, CDR2 SVGAGI. The length of the CDR3 is 12 residues. The ends were cut back, 6 bases at V and 6 bases at J, with 11 bases in the middle. The CDR3 DNA is TGTGCCAGCAGGGGTTGGGAGGCTGAAGCTTTCTTT. Amino acids: CASRGWEAEAFF.

This clone was observed a single time. CDR3 residues: CASSLDRGLGKLFF. The CDR3 DNA reads TGCGCCAGCAGCCTGGACAGGGGGCTCGGAAAACTGTTTTTT. The chain links TRBV4-3 to TRBJ1-4, with 11 nucleotides matching TRBD1. Per the germline V gene, CDR1 is LGHNA and CDR2 is YSLEER. J lost 10 bases, V lost 4 bases, and 5 bases had no gene match. This CDR3 is built from 14 residues.

This clone was observed once. In nucleotides, the CDR3 is TGTGCCAGCCGTCAGGGGGGGTTGGAGACCCAGTACTTC. Translation gives CASRQGGLETQYF. The chain uses TRBV6-5 and TRBJ2-5; either TRBD1 or TRBD2 may fit D (7 bases each). Per germline, CDR1 MNHEY and CDR2 SVGAGI. The CDR3 is 13 residues long. Between the trimmed V and J ends, which lost 8 bases and 5 bases, there was a span of 15 bases.

The chain is built from TRBV28 and TRBJ1-2; 9 bases are a match to TRBD1. The length of the CDR3 is 14 residues. Germline lookup yields CDR1 MDHEN and CDR2 SYDVKM. Trimming at V came to 8 bases and at J to 4 bases, leaving 8 bases not matched to a gene. The CDR3: CASYPTGGSYGYTF. Written as DNA, the CDR3 is TGTGCCAGCTACCCGACAGGGGGGAGCTATGGCTACACCTTC.

The CDR3 sequence: CASSPPRQGSYEQYF. The CDR3 DNA sequence: TGCGCCAGCAGTCCACCCCGGCAGGGGAGCTACGAGCAGTACTTC. J is TRBJ2-7 and V is TRBV23-1; a possible D gene is TRBD1 (6 bases). TRBV23-1 falls under the ORF class, with uncertain function. The germline V and J ends were trimmed by 4 bases and 3 bases, with 16 bases remaining between them. The CDR3 is 15 residues long.

The chain couples TRBV6-5 to TRBJ1-1; possibly TRBD1 for D (6 bases). The CDR3 covers 14 residues. Trimming shortened V by 5 bases and J by 4 bases, and 14 bases separated the two germline ends. CDR1 is MNHEY, CDR2 SVGAGI, per germline. DNA of the CDR3: TGTGCCAGCAGTCCGGAGGGGGGACGCACTGAAGCTTTCTTT. Its protein is CASSPEGGRTEAFF.

The chain joins TRBV15 to TRBJ2-5; 8 nucleotides line up with TRBD2. The J segment lost 7 bases and the V segment lost 3 bases, leaving 10 bases of the junction unmatched. CDR3 length equals 15 residues. Germline V gives CDR1 LNHNV, CDR2 YYDKDF (reference sequence). The CDR3 nucleotides are TGTGCCACCAGCAGGGGCCTTAGCGGGGAGAGGACCCAGTACTTC. Its protein is CATSRGLSGERTQYF.

The chain has TRBV6-5 and TRBJ2-1, with 13 bases lining up with TRBD2. The CDR3 consists of 15 residues. V was pared by 5 bases and J by 8 bases, with 6 bases of the junction left unmatched. Germline assignment: CDR1 MNHEY and CDR2 SVGAGI. The CDR3 bases are TGTGCCAGCAGTACGGGACTAGCGGGGAGGGATGAGCAGTTCTTC. Its translation is CASSTGLAGRDEQFF.

The V gene is TRBV19, the J gene TRBJ1-5; D may be TRBD1 (5 bases). The germline V and J ends were trimmed by 5 bases and 4 bases, with 9 bases remaining between them. The germline V gene has CDR1 LNHDA and CDR2 SQIVND (reference sequence). The CDR3 runs 13 residues. The CDR3 protein is CASSQRQNQPQHF. CDR3 bases: TGTGCCAGTAGTCAGAGACAGAATCAGCCCCAGCATTTT.

The chain links TRBV6-5 to TRBJ1-1; D is possibly TRBD1 (5 bases). The CDR3 consists of 14 residues. Germline V gene lookup returns CDR1 MNHEY and CDR2 SVGAGI. Trimming cost V 0 bases and J 4 bases, with 9 bases left between them. This chain's CDR3 is CASSYSGRATEAFF. The CDR3, as DNA: TGTGCCAGCAGTTACTCAGGCAGGGCCACTGAAGCTTTCTTT.

This clone was observed a few times. The J gene is TRBJ1-1, the V gene TRBV10-3, with D perhaps matching TRBD1 (5 bases). The CDR3 consists of 16 residues. Germline assignment: CDR1 ENHRY and CDR2 SYGVKD. Trimming pared 2 bases from V and 0 bases from J, leaving 13 bases between. CDR3 residues: CAISEPGGPMNTEAFF. The CDR3 DNA is TGTGCCATCAGTGAGCCCGGGGGACCCATGAACACTGAAGCTTTCTTT.

The CDR3 nucleotides read TGTGCCAGCAGTTACACCAGGGGGCAAGGCGGGGAGCTGTTTTTT. Amino acid sequence: CASSYTRGQGGELFF. V gene TRBV6-2 or TRBV6-3 combines with J gene TRBJ2-2, with TRBD1 matching 8 bases. This CDR3 contains 15 residues. J was trimmed by 7 bases and V by 2 bases; bases with no gene match: 6. Germline assignment: CDR1 MNHEY and CDR2 SVGEGT.

The chain couples TRBV28 to TRBJ2-7, with D unresolved. The germline V gene encodes CDR1 MDHEN and CDR2 SYDVKM. Deletions cut 5 bases from V and 0 bases from J, with 5 bases between. This CDR3 is 12 amino acids long. The CDR3 spells CASSTSSYEQYF. The CDR3 DNA is TGTGCCAGCAGTACATCCTCCTACGAGCAGTACTTC.

This clone has just a few counts. The chain has TRBV3-1 (or the pseudogene TRBV3-2) and TRBJ2-2; weak D call: TRBD2 (6 bases). The V gene's germline CDR1 is LGHDT and CDR2 YNNKEL (reference sequence). This CDR3 spans 16 amino acids. Trimming pared 0 bases from V and 6 bases from J, leaving 14 bases between. CDR3 in DNA: TGTGCCAGCAGCCAAGAGTCCGAGCGGGCTTCCGGGGAGCTGTTTTTT. It is translated as CASSQESERASGELFF.